This TCR beta chain comes out of a study of T-cell reconstitution after alpha-beta-depleted transplantation in children. This CDR3 is built from 16 residues. With V trimmed by 1 base and J by 8 bases, 8 bases remained unmatched. Per germline, CDR1 LGHNA and CDR2 YSLEER. Preparation of the TCRbeta library used unique molecular identifiers. TCRdb processed the PCR reads anew with MiXCR; each CDR3 protein has one entry. The sample contains around 340,000 distinct CDR3 sequences, 13% of which appear only once. This chain uses TRBV4-3 with TRBJ1-6; 7 bases line up with TRBD1. This receptor was obtained from a human donor who donated a stem cell graft to a child with Fanconi anemia. Sequenced material: PBMCs, taken from the stem cell graft. The CDR3 sequence: CASSQGFGQDDSPLHF. CDR3 in DNA: TGCGCCAGCAGCCAAGGTTTCGGACAGGACGATTCACCCCTCCACTTT.